A selection of T cell receptor beta chains follows, all from one sample in a study of T-cell reconstitution after alpha-beta-depleted transplantation in children. TCRdb called the PCR reads again in MiXCR, with one record for every CDR3 protein. The sample consists of about 190,000 distinct CDR3 sequences, 8.5% to 14% of them appearing once. The starting material was PBMCs, obtained before TCRalphabeta/CD19-depleted stem cell transplant. The receptors shown here come from a boy aged 2 to 10 with acute myeloid leukemia, due to receive a stem cell transplant. Both conserved end residues are part of each CDR3. The D gene is left open where the match is weak. For some rows the clone size is stated as once, few or many, or as a class when expanded; others skip it.

j_call	clone_size	d_call	v_call	cdr3_nt	cdr3_aa
TRBJ2-6	once	NA	TRBV5-4	TGTGCCAGCAGCTTGGTAGGGTACGGGGCCAACGTCCTGACTTTC	CASSLVGYGANVLTF
TRBJ1-2	many	NA	TRBV28	TGTGCCAGCAGTAATTGGGTCGGAGATGGCTACACCTTC	CASSNWVGDGYTF
TRBJ2-3	many	NA	TRBV7-9	TGTGCCAGCAGCGCACGCGGGGGCACAGATACGCAGTATTTT	CASSARGGTDTQYF
TRBJ2-2	many	TRBD1	TRBV20-1	TGCAGTGCTAGAGATGGCGGACAGGGCACCGGGGAGCTGTTTTTT	CSARDGGQGTGELFF
TRBJ1-3	many	NA	TRBV7-9	TGTGCCAGCAGCCCGGGAGTAACCATATATTTT	CASSPGVTIYF
TRBJ2-1	many	TRBD2	TRBV20-1	TGCAGTGCTGGCGGCGGGAGGGCGGCTGATGAGCAGTTCTTC	CSAGGGRAADEQFF
TRBJ2-7	many	TRBD2	TRBV11-2	TGTGCCAGCAGCCCGAGCGGGGACTCCTACGAGCAGTACTTC	CASSPSGDSYEQYF
TRBJ2-5	NA	NA	TRBV18	TGTGCCAGCAACCTGGTGACTACCCAAGAGACCCAGTACTTC	CASNLVTTQETQYF
TRBJ1-2	many	TRBD1	TRBV7-9	TGTGCCAGCAGCTTAAGGGACAGGGACTATGGCTACACCTTC	CASSLRDRDYGYTF
TRBJ2-1	once	TRBD2	TRBV5-4	TGTGCCAGCAGCCTGGGGACTAGCGGGAGGAATGAGCAGTTCTTC	CASSLGTSGRNEQFF
TRBJ2-2	many	NA	TRBV5-6	TGTGCCAGCAGCCCGGACTTATACACCGGGGAGCTGTTTTTT	CASSPDLYTGELFF
TRBJ1-5	many	NA	TRBV7-7	TGTGCTAGCTCACCCCCGAGGCTCAGCAATCAGCCCCAGCATTTT	CASSPPRLSNQPQHF
TRBJ2-1	many	NA	TRBV15	TGTGCCACCAGCAGAGTTAGCCTAGCTAATGAGCAGTTCTTC	CATSRVSLANEQFF
TRBJ2-7	NA	NA	TRBV11-2	TGTGCCAGTAATGGTGGCACCTCCTACGAGCAGTACTTC	CASNGGTSYEQYF
TRBJ1-1	many	NA	TRBV27	TGTGCCAGCAGTCCCCCCGGGACGAACACTGAAGCTTTCTTT	CASSPPGTNTEAFF
TRBJ1-2	few	NA	TRBV6-2/TRBV6-3	TGTGCCAGCAGTTACTCGGCAGGGCGTGTGTATGGCTACACCTTC	CASSYSAGRVYGYTF
TRBJ2-5	many	NA	TRBV5-1	TGCGCCAGCTGGACTCCAGGGGTTGAAGAGACCCAGTACTTC	CASWTPGVEETQYF
TRBJ2-7	many	NA	TRBV7-9	TGTGCCAGCAGCCGCGGGAACTACGAGCAGTACTTC	CASSRGNYEQYF
TRBJ2-5	many	NA	TRBV12-3/TRBV12-4	TGTGCCAGCAGCTGGGGGGCGGGGGCCGGGGAGACCCAGTACTTC	CASSWGAGAGETQYF
TRBJ2-5	many	TRBD2	TRBV20-1	TGCAGTGCTAGCCTCGGGGGGGCCTTGCGCGAGACCCAGTACTTC	CSASLGGALRETQYF
TRBJ2-5	NA	TRBD1	TRBV7-6	TGTGCCAGCAGCCTAGGGTTTCGGACAGGGACAGAGACCCAGTACTTC	CASSLGFRTGTETQYF
TRBJ2-3	many	TRBD2	TRBV7-3	TGTGCCAGCAGCTTAACTCGGGAGGGCCGTGATACGCAGTATTTT	CASSLTREGRDTQYF
TRBJ2-3	few	TRBD2	TRBV5-6	TGTGCCAGCAGCTTGGCCAGGACTAGCGGTGGATATACGCAGTATTTT	CASSLARTSGGYTQYF
TRBJ2-5	many	TRBD1	TRBV20-1	TGCAGTGCTCCCCGGGACAGGGGGAGAGAGACCCAGTACTTC	CSAPRDRGRETQYF
TRBJ1-1	many	NA	TRBV5-6	TGTGCCAGCAGCTTAGGGGGACTTGAAGCTTTCTTT	CASSLGGLEAFF
TRBJ1-5	many	NA	TRBV12-3/TRBV12-4	TGTGCCAGCAGTTTAGGAACCAGTCGGCAGCCCCAGCATTTT	CASSLGTSRQPQHF
TRBJ2-2	many	NA	TRBV3-1	TGTGCCAGCAGCCAAGATTACCGAAACACCGGGGAGCTGTTTTTT	CASSQDYRNTGELFF
TRBJ2-3	many	NA	TRBV7-6	TGTGCCAGCAGCTTAGCGCTCGGGGACAGACTAGACACAGATACTCAGTATTTT	CASSLALGDRLDTDTQYF
TRBJ2-7	many	NA	TRBV7-2	TGTGCCAGCAGTCAAGGGCCTTCGTACGAGCAGTACTTC	CASSQGPSYEQYF
TRBJ2-1	many	NA	TRBV4-1	TGCGCCAGCAGTTCGGCCGCGTCCTCCTACAATGAGCAGTTCTTC	CASSSAASSYNEQFF
TRBJ2-7	many	NA	TRBV27	TGTGCCAGCAGTCATCGACAGGTAGAAGAGCAGTACTTC	CASSHRQVEEQYF
TRBJ2-7	many	NA	TRBV6-6	TGTGCCAGCAGTCCCCAATACAGGGTCGAGCAGTACTTC	CASSPQYRVEQYF
TRBJ1-5	many	NA	TRBV5-1	TGCGCCAGCAGCTTGGATCCGGGCAGGGGGCCCCAGCATTTT	CASSLDPGRGPQHF
TRBJ2-7	many	NA	TRBV28	TGTGCCAGCAGTCCGGGGCCCTCCTACGAGCAGTACTTC	CASSPGPSYEQYF
TRBJ2-3	many	TRBD2	TRBV12-3/TRBV12-4	TGTGCCAGCAGTTGGACTAGCGGGAGTGGGTCAGATACGCAGTATTTT	CASSWTSGSGSDTQYF
TRBJ2-5	many	TRBD2	TRBV20-1	TGCAGTGCTAGAATTGCGGGGGTTGAGACCCAGTACTTC	CSARIAGVETQYF
TRBJ1-1	many	NA	TRBV6-5	TGTGCCAGCAGTTCCCAGCACAGGGCCGAAAGTGAAGCTTTCTTT	CASSSQHRAESEAFF
TRBJ2-1	many	NA	TRBV7-9	TGTGCCAGCAGCCCCCGTGGAAGCTTGGAACTCTACAATGAGCAGTTCTTC	CASSPRGSLELYNEQFF
TRBJ1-3	many	NA	TRBV6-5	TGTGCCAGCAGTTATTTCCCGGGGGACACCATATATTTT	CASSYFPGDTIYF
TRBJ2-3	many	TRBD2	TRBV28	TGTGCCAGCAGTCCCCTCGAACGGGGGGGCACAGATACGCAGTATTTT	CASSPLERGGTDTQYF
TRBJ2-3	many	NA	TRBV6-5	TGTGCCAGCAGTTCTAGCGCCGGGGATACGCAGTATTTT	CASSSSAGDTQYF
TRBJ2-1	many	NA	TRBV6-5	TGTGCCAGCAGTTACAGAACGGGGTTCAATGAGCAGTTCTTC	CASSYRTGFNEQFF
TRBJ1-1	many	NA	TRBV20-1	TGCAGTGCTAGTTTGGGTCGTACTGAAGCTTTCTTT	CSASLGRTEAFF
TRBJ1-1	many	TRBD1	TRBV12-3/TRBV12-4	TGTGCCAGCAGTTCTGGTGGTGGGACAGGGGGCACTGAAGCTTTCTTT	CASSSGGGTGGTEAFF
TRBJ1-4	many	TRBD1	TRBV7-9	TGTGCCAGCAGCAGAGGGGGCCGCCCCTCCGAAAAACTGTTTTTT	CASSRGGRPSEKLFF
TRBJ1-4	many	NA	TRBV21-1	TGTGCCAGCAGCAAACAGGGCCCTAATGAAAAACTGTTTTTT	CASSKQGPNEKLFF
TRBJ2-2	many	NA	TRBV30	TGTGCCTGGTGGACAGCCGCGAACACCGGGGAGCTGTTTTTT	CAWWTAANTGELFF
TRBJ2-6	many	TRBD2	TRBV10-2	TGCGCCAGCAGCCCGGGACTAGCCTACGGCGGGGCCAACGTCCTGACTTTC	CASSPGLAYGGANVLTF
TRBJ1-5	many	NA	TRBV9	TGTGCCAGCAGCGTAGGTGGGGCAGTTAATCAGCCCCAGCATTTT	CASSVGGAVNQPQHF
TRBJ1-5	many	NA	TRBV7-9	TGTGCCAGCAGCGACAGCACAGGGAATCAGCCCCAGCATTTT	CASSDSTGNQPQHF
TRBJ1-1	many	TRBD1	TRBV5-1	TGCGCCAGCAGCCCCGGACAGGGAAAGACTGAAGCTTTCTTT	CASSPGQGKTEAFF
TRBJ2-1	NA	NA	TRBV6-1	TGTGCCAGCAGTGGCAATAGGCCCGTGTTCTTC	CASSGNRPVFF
TRBJ2-1	many	NA	TRBV20-1	TGCAGTGCCCCGGACTGGCGCTCCTACAATGAGCAGTTCTTC	CSAPDWRSYNEQFF
TRBJ2-5	many	TRBD2	TRBV10-1	TGCGCCAGCAGTGACGGGACTAGCCAAGAGACCCAGTACTTC	CASSDGTSQETQYF
TRBJ2-3	many	NA	TRBV5-1	TGCGCCAGCAGCGGGTACGGGGGCACAGATACGCAGTATTTT	CASSGYGGTDTQYF
TRBJ1-1	NA	NA	TRBV5-1	TGCGCCAGCAGCTCCACGAGGGCGGACGAAGCTTTCTTT	CASSSTRADEAFF
TRBJ1-5	many	NA	TRBV3-1	TGTGCCAGCAGCCAGGGTAATCAGCCCCAGCATTTT	CASSQGNQPQHF
TRBJ2-6	many	NA	TRBV24-1	TGTGCCACCAGTGATTTGTACACGACTGGGGCCAACGTCCTGACTTTC	CATSDLYTTGANVLTF
TRBJ2-7	few	NA	TRBV27	TGTGCCAGCGGACTTTGGGGTCCCTACGAGCAGTACTTC	CASGLWGPYEQYF